A single sample is the source of the 29 T cell receptor beta chains below, sequenced in a study of regulatory T cells in long-lasting Graves disease (dated by TCRdb to the early 2020s). Receptor libraries were prepared by multiplex PCR. The sequencer was an Illumina HiSeq 4000. iRepertoire HTBI primers and Arm-PCR amplification of CDR3 regions were used to construct TCR beta libraries. The public reads were run again by TCRdb, first through fastp at Q25 and then through MiXCR, and only productive beta chains were kept. Entries that share a CDR3 protein sequence are merged under the most common genes and DNA. A total of some 600,000 distinct CDR3 sequences appear in this sample, around 16% of them only once. The ten largest clones capture 9.5% to 15% of the sample. The time point label for this specimen denotes: newly diagnosed GD, antithyroid drugs for less than 3 months. For both TCR sequencing and RNA sequencing, RNA was extracted from PBMCs using TRIzol.

Separately, the same data were catalogued under a study of T cells in Graves' hyperthyroidism and ophthalmopathy.

Sample: peripheral blood mononuclear cells (PBMCs), taken at new diagnosis, from a patient treated with antithyroid drugs. The receptors here all came from a man between 18 and 29 years old with Graves disease. Donor details come from another sample of the same person, matched by shared clones.

This chain links TRBV5-1 with TRBJ1-1; D perhaps matches TRBD1 (6 bases). The CDR3 covers 14 residues. Trimming shortened V by 2 bases and J by 8 bases, and 16 bases separated the two germline ends. Germline CDR1 SGHRS, CDR2 YFSETQ. This CDR3 is CASSFKGQFKEAFF. The CDR3 bases are TGCGCCAGCAGCTTCAAAGGACAGTTTAAAGAAGCTTTCTTT.

A word on this clonotype: Its ends do not fully match the called genes, so a read error is possible. The chain carries TRBV4-1 and TRBJ1-5, with a tentative D call TRBD1 (5 bases). In germline, CDR1 is MGHRA, CDR2 YSYEKL. This CDR3 has 16 residues. The CDR3 region has the DNA TGTGCCAGCAGCCAAGAGTGGGGCGACAGCAATCAGCCCCAGCATTTT. Translating gives CASSQEWGDSNQPQHF.

This clonotype was seen only a few times. The chain uses TRBV20-1 and TRBJ1-3; D remains unclear. The germline V and J ends were trimmed by 5 bases and 3 bases, with 11 bases remaining between them. Germline CDR1 reads DFQATT; CDR2 reads SNEGSKA (reference sequence). This CDR3 has 13 residues. The DNA of the CDR3 is TGCAGTGCTCGTAGCCCTCTTGGAAACACCATATATTTT. Residues: CSARSPLGNTIYF.

The gene calls are TRBV27 and TRBJ1-2; D gene unclear. Germline V lookup: CDR1 MNHEY, CDR2 SMNVEV (reference sequence). This CDR3 contains 19 residues. The V gene lost 6 bases and the J gene lost 0 bases, with 26 bases spanning the gap. The CDR3 sequence: CASSPVGGTMGRANYGYTF. The CDR3 region has the DNA TGTGCCAGCAGCCCAGTGGGCGGAACAATGGGCCGAGCTAACTATGGCTACACCTTC.

This clonotype came up a few times. The chain is built from TRBV28 and TRBJ1-3; no definite D call. CDR3 length: 14 residues. V was pared by 7 bases and J by 4 bases, with 14 bases between. Per the germline V gene, CDR1 is MDHEN and CDR2 is SYDVKM. CDR3 in DNA: TGTGCCAGCACCCTAGGAGGTAACGGAAACACCATATATTTT. This gives the protein CASTLGGNGNTIYF. Supplemented by reference TRBV28 and TRBJ1-3, the full variable domain reads DVKVTQSSRYLVKRTGEKVFLECVQDMDHENMFWYRQDPGLGLRLIYFSYDVKMKEKGDIPEGYSVSREKKERFSLILESASTNQTSMYLCASTLGGNGNTIYFGEGSWLTVV.

As concerns this clonotype: The junction departs from the called germline gene at one end, perhaps through a read error. The chain couples TRBV6-9 to TRBJ1-2; weak D call: TRBD1 (5 bases). The length of the CDR3 is 17 residues. Germline assignment: CDR1 MNHGY and CDR2 SVAAGI. The CDR3 spells CASSYPISRALNYCYTF. CDR3 bases: TGTGCCAGCAGTTACCCTATTTCCAGGGCCCTTAACTATTGCTACACCTTC.

The chain joins TRBV27 to TRBJ1-6; D is undetermined. V was cut by 0 bases and J by 6 bases, with 12 bases left in between. From germline, CDR1 is MNHEY and CDR2 SMNVEV (reference sequence). The CDR3 contains 16 residues. The CDR3 bases are TGTGCCAGCAGTTTATCCGTCGGCCTTAGTAATTCACCCCTCCACTTT. Translation: CASSLSVGLSNSPLHF.

Comments on this clonotype: In this CDR3 the conserved last residue, phenylalanine or tryptophan, is missing, so a read error is likely. This sequence joins TRBV30 and TRBJ2-7; a weak D match, TRBD2 (5 bases). V shed 6 bases and J shed 3 bases, with 21 bases lying between them. The germline V gene encodes CDR1 GTSNPN and CDR2 SVGIG (reference sequence). The CDR3 covers 15 residues. The CDR3: CACNGLTNLYYEQYL. For the CDR3, the DNA is TGTGCCTGTAATGGATTGACTAATTTATACTACGAGCAGTACCTC.

The chain recombines TRBV3-1 with TRBJ1-2; weak D call: TRBD1 (6 bases). Trimming took off 0 bases at V and 8 bases at J, with 16 bases between the two ends. Germline CDR1 LGHDT, CDR2 YNNKEL (reference sequence). The CDR3 covers 15 residues. This CDR3 is CASSQDRGARRGYTF. CDR3 coding DNA: TGTGCCAGCAGCCAAGATCGGGGGGCGAGGCGGGGCTACACCTTC.

The chain couples TRBV2 to TRBJ1-6, with D unresolved. The CDR3 length is 12 residues. Germline values: CDR1 SNHLY, CDR2 FYNNEI. Trimming took 6 bases from V and 9 from J, leaving 9 bases between them. The CDR3 spells CASRDAGSPLHF. As DNA, the CDR3 is TGTGCCAGCAGGGACGCGGGTTCACCCCTCCACTTT.

This clonotype was detected ten times or more. V gene TRBV12-3 or TRBV12-4 combines with J gene TRBJ2-1; 7 bases align to TRBD1. CDR3 length: 15 amino acids. V trimming: 1 base; J trimming: 3 bases; junction bases outside the gene matches: 3. CDR3 nucleotides: TGTGCCAGCAGTTTAGGACAGGGCTACTACAATGAGCAGTTCTTC. Translating it yields CASSLGQGYYNEQFF.

This clonotype was seen ten or more times. This sequence joins TRBV7-9 and TRBJ2-1; TRBD2 matches at 7 bases. The CDR3 is 17 amino acids. The V gene end was trimmed by 1 base and the J gene end by 4 bases; junction bases not matched to a gene: 10. Germline V CDR1 and CDR2: SEHNR, FQNEAQ (reference sequence). This CDR3 reads CASSLGSLGLNYNEQFF. CDR3 bases: TGTGCCAGCAGCTTAGGATCTCTGGGACTAAATTACAATGAGCAGTTCTTC.

This clonotype was recorded at least ten times. The chain couples TRBV27 to TRBJ1-2, with 8 positions matching TRBD1. Germline trimming cut 4 bases from V and 3 bases from J; bases unmatched to any gene: 7. Germline V gene data show CDR1 as MNHEY and CDR2 as SMNVEV (reference sequence). The CDR3 loop spans 15 amino acids. The CDR3 sequence: CASSSPDRGYYGYTF. The CDR3 DNA is TGTGCCAGCAGTTCGCCCGACAGGGGCTACTATGGCTACACCTTC.

This clonotype was seen only a few times. The chain carries TRBV20-1 and TRBJ2-1; no firm D call. Germline CDR1 DFQATT, CDR2 SNEGSKA (reference sequence). V was cut by 0 bases and J by 7 bases, with 19 bases left in between. CDR3 size: 16 residues. The CDR3 DNA reads as TGCAGTGCTAGAGATCTGAAGGGATTAGGGTGGAATGAGCAGTTCTTC. It codes for CSARDLKGLGWNEQFF.

V and J are TRBV25-1 and TRBJ1-6; D possibly corresponds to TRBD1 (6 bases). The CDR3 loop spans 13 amino acids. Germline V gene sequence: CDR1 MGHDK, CDR2 SYGVNS. V dropped 5 bases and J dropped 9 bases, with 11 bases sitting between them. CDR3 bases: TGTGCCAGCAGTACAGGGAATGGTTCACCCCTCCACTTT. Translated, it gives CASSTGNGSPLHF.

The sample holds many counts of this clonotype. The chain carries TRBV6-2 or TRBV6-3 and TRBJ2-7; 7 nucleotides line up with TRBD2. Trimming removed 6 bases from V and 5 bases from J; junction bases left unmatched: 7. CDR1 is MNHEY, CDR2 SVGEGT, per germline. The CDR3 runs to 13 residues. CDR3: CASSRGLEDEQYF. CDR3 DNA sequence: TGTGCCAGCAGCAGAGGACTAGAGGACGAGCAGTACTTC.

This clonotype occurred a few times. The V call is TRBV13, the J call TRBJ1-2, with 7 bases lining up with TRBD1. Germline loops: CDR1 PRHDT, CDR2 FYEKMQ (reference sequence). The CDR3 has 13 amino acids. Trimming at V came to 6 bases and at J to 5 bases, leaving 6 bases not matched to a gene. Here the CDR3 reads CASSYDRAYGYTF. CDR3 sequence (DNA): TGTGCCAGCAGTTACGACAGGGCTTATGGCTACACCTTC.

This clonotype showed up just a few times. The V and J genes are TRBV5-6 and TRBJ1-5; D unclear. The CDR3 runs 15 residues. Germline values: CDR1 SGHDT, CDR2 YYEEEE. The V and J ends lost 4 bases and 5 bases respectively, with 16 bases between them. The CDR3 DNA reads TGTGCCAGCAGCGCGGGAGGGAGGAGTGATCAGCCCCAGCATTTT. This translates into CASSAGGRSDQPQHF.

This clonotype was detected many times. The V gene is TRBV24-1, the J gene TRBJ2-2, with a tentative D call TRBD1 (6 bases). Germline V gene data show CDR1 as KGHDR and CDR2 as SFDVKD. This CDR3 has 15 residues. Trimming removed 7 bases from V and 4 bases from J, with 15 bases in between. In DNA, the CDR3 is TGTGCCACCAGAGACAACAGGGTCAGCACCGGGGAGCTGTTTTTT. Amino acids: CATRDNRVSTGELFF.

Concerning this clonotype: The likely explanation is a read error, given a far larger clone one base away. The rearrangement links TRBV27 to TRBJ2-4, with 9 bases fitting TRBD2. Losses at the gene ends were 5 bases for V and 13 bases for J; bases not matched to a gene: 15. Germline values: CDR1 MNHEY, CDR2 SMNVEV (reference sequence). The CDR3 runs to 15 residues. The CDR3 here is CASSQSGRLGYEQYF. Written as DNA, the CDR3 is TGTGCCAGCAGTCAAAGCGGGAGGTTAGGCTATGAGCAGTACTTC.

In this sample, this clonotype turned up many times. This chain joins TRBV28 and TRBJ2-7, with TRBD1 as a possible D gene (6 bases). The CDR3 contains 14 residues. The germline V gene encodes CDR1 MDHEN and CDR2 SYDVKM. The V and J ends lost 4 bases and 4 bases respectively, with 14 bases between them. The CDR3, as DNA: TGTGCCAGCAGTTCGGGACATAACCAGTACGAGCAGTACTTC. It specifies CASSSGHNQYEQYF.

DNA for the CDR3: TGCGCCAGCAGCTTGGCCGTAAAGGACAGGCGGTATTTGAACACTGAAGCTTTCTTT. Residues: CASSLAVKDRRYLNTEAFF. The rearrangement joins TRBV5-1 to TRBJ1-1; 7 nucleotides agree with TRBD1. Per germline, CDR1 SGHRS and CDR2 YFSETQ. The CDR3 sequence is 19 residues long. V lost 0 bases and J lost 0; bases outside the gene matches: 14.

The genes are TRBV7-9 and TRBJ1-4; D call uncertain. The CDR3 length is 17 residues. Germline V gene lookup returns CDR1 SEHNR and CDR2 FQNEAQ (reference sequence). V shed 2 bases and J shed 3 bases, with 16 bases lying between them. CDR3 DNA: TGTGCCAGCAGCTTATCGATTGGAGGCAGCGCTAATGAAAAACTGTTTTTT. This gives the protein CASSLSIGGSANEKLFF.

Remarks on this clonotype: A much larger clone lies a single base off, so this may be a read error. The rearrangement links TRBV7-9 to TRBJ2-5, with D perhaps matching TRBD2 (5 bases). From germline, CDR1 is SEHNR and CDR2 FQNEAQ (reference sequence). The CDR3 covers 14 residues. V was pared by 11 bases and J by 2 bases, with 18 bases between. The CDR3 protein is CAGELGVGQETQYF. The DNA of the CDR3 is TGTGCCGGCGAACTAGGAGTGGGGCAAGAGACCCAGTACTTC.

This clonotype appeared many times. The chain joins TRBV20-1 to TRBJ2-5; D gene ambiguous. Trimming shortened V by 6 bases and J by 9 bases, and 14 bases separated the two germline ends. Germline V gene lookup returns CDR1 DFQATT and CDR2 SNEGSKA (reference sequence). The CDR3 has 11 residues. CDR3 amino acids: CSANSLPAQYF. CDR3 coding DNA: TGCAGTGCCAATTCCCTACCCGCCCAGTACTTC.

This clonotype was seen only a few times. The chain is built from TRBV5-5 and TRBJ2-7, with unresolved D. The CDR3 spans 15 residues. V was clipped by 4 bases and J by 3 bases, with 17 bases between them. Germline V gives CDR1 SGHKS, CDR2 YYEKEE (reference sequence). CDR3 nucleotides: TGTGCCAGCAGCCAAGAATATACAGTCCTCTACGAGCAGTACTTC. Protein sequence: CASSQEYTVLYEQYF.

This chain joins TRBV29-1 and TRBJ2-1; 8 bases are a match to TRBD2. V shed 7 bases, J shed 9 bases, and the junction held 14 bases outside the gene matches. The CDR3 totals 14 residues. Germline lookup yields CDR1 SQVTM and CDR2 ANQGSEA. CDR3 nucleotides: TGCAGCGCCCAGGGACTAGGAAGGGCGCCTGAGCAGTTCTTC. Protein: CSAQGLGRAPEQFF.

Remarks on this clonotype: Possible read error: a much larger clone is one base away. This rearrangement joins TRBV12-3 or TRBV12-4 to TRBJ2-1, with D hard to call. This CDR3 is built from 12 residues. The CDR3, as DNA: TGTACCAGCAGTTGGATGGACAATGAGCAGTTCTTC. It encodes CTSSWMDNEQFF.

V is TRBV29-1 and J is TRBJ2-7; 8 nucleotides align to TRBD1. This CDR3 comprises 16 residues. Germline trimming cut 4 bases from V and 0 bases from J; bases unmatched to any gene: 11. The germline CDR1 and CDR2 sequences are SQVTM and ANQGSEA. Here the CDR3 DNA reads TGCAGCGTTGTTTCAGGACAGGGTGTTTCCTCCTACGAGCAGTACTTC. Translating gives CSVVSGQGVSSYEQYF.